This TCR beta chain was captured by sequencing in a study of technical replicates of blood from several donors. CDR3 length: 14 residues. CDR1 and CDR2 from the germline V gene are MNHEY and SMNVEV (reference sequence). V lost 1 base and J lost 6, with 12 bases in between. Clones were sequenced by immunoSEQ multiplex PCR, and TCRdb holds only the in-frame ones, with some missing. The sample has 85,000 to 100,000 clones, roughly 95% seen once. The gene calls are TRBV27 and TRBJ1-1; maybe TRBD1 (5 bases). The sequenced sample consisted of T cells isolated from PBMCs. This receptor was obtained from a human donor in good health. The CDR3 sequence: CASSLFGGYSEAFF. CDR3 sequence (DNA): TGTGCCAGCAGTTTATTCGGGGGGTACTCTGAAGCTTTCTTT.